This T cell receptor beta chain is from a study of blood T cell repertoires in COVID-19. Study background: In each case, the material was cDNA or gDNA derived from T cells, B-cell-depleted T cells, or PBMCs.

Per the study methods: By means of reference gene primer amplification, nucleated cell counts were estimated. Clones were sequenced by immunoSEQ multiplex PCR, and TCRdb holds only the in-frame ones, with some missing. V and J calls and clone size follow that table, whereas D and trimming were derived from the DNA. The data show nearly 250,000 clones, around nine tenths seen once. The CDR3 has 16 amino acids. Germline V CDR1 and CDR2: SGDLS, YYNGEE. Unmatched junction bases numbered 5, after V lost 1 base and J lost 0 bases. This chain connects TRBV9 to TRBJ2-3; 7 bases agree with TRBD2. This clonotype was sampled from an older woman who had recovered from COVID-19. The sample taken for sequencing was peripheral blood. CDR3 DNA: TGTGCCAGCAGCGTATGGGTGGGGGGGAGCACAGATACGCAGTATTTT. Translation: CASSVWVGGSTDTQYF.